What follows is one TCR beta chain and its context. Profiling relied on immunoSEQ multiplex PCR, and the TCRdb table lists in-frame clones only, not all of them. The sample shows roughly 91,000 clones, 70% to 85% of them seen only once. The entry originates in a study of blood T cell repertoires in COVID-19. Study-level background: T cells, B-cell-depleted T cells, or PBMCs provided the cDNA or gDNA that served as material.

Germline values: CDR1 SGDLS, CDR2 YYNGEE. V dropped 4 bases and J dropped 8; count of bases not matched to a gene: 8. The CDR3 sequence is 14 residues long. The TCR comes from a man between 65 and 85 years old with acute or convalescent COVID-19. This chain links TRBV9 with TRBJ1-4, with 7 bases fitting TRBD1. Specimen: peripheral blood. Written as DNA, the CDR3 is TGTGCCAGCAGCAAACAGGGGAAGAACGAAAAACTGTTTTTT. It is translated as CASSKQGKNEKLFF. Variable domain in full (rest from reference TRBV9 and TRBJ1-4): DSGVTQTPKHLITATGQRVTLRCSPRSGDLSVYWYQQSLDQGLQFLIQYYNGEERAKGNILERFSAQQFPDLHSELNLSSLELGDSALYFCASSKQGKNEKLFFGSGTQLSVL.